This TCR beta chain stems from a study of OX40 agonist ivuxolimab in advanced cancers. As for the study in general: Every 2 weeks, patients received ivuxolimab intravenously, dosed at 0.01 to 10 mg/kg. Overall study results and limits: CD8+ T cells (on average) carried more expanded clones than CD4+ T cells.

V lost 5 bases and J lost 4; bases outside the gene matches: 6. CDR1 and CDR2 from the germline V gene are SGHVS and FQNEAQ. This CDR3 spans 14 amino acids. Assay used: immunoSEQ multiplex PCR; TCRdb lists only in-frame clones, some missing. The table lists tens of thousands of clones, approximately 87% of them singletons. A remark on this clone: Its matching antigen is unknown.

The sequence was collected from an adult with an advanced solid tumor such as melanoma, head and neck, liver or kidney cancer. The sample in question was CD4+ or CD8+ T cells sorted from blood, obtained in a trial of the OX40 agonist ivuxolimab. V and J are TRBV7-8 and TRBJ1-2; 8 bases align to TRBD1. The CDR3 DNA sequence: TGTGCCAGCAGCGAGCAGGGGGCGCTCTATGGCTACACCTTC. It encodes CASSEQGALYGYTF.